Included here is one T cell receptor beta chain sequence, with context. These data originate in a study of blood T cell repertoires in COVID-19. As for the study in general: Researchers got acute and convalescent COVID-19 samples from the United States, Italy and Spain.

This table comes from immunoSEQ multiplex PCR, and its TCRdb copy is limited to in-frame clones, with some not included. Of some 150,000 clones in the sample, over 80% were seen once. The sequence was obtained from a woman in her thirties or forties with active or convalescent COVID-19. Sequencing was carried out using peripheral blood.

The CDR3 sequence: CAWSVMYGGELFF. As DNA, the CDR3 is TGTGCCTGGAGTGTAATGTACGGCGGGGAGCTGTTTTTT. The rearrangement links TRBV30 to TRBJ2-2; D is ambiguous. Between the trimmed V and J ends, which lost 0 bases and 7 bases, there was a span of 9 bases. In germline, CDR1 is GTSNPN, CDR2 SVGIG (reference sequence). CDR3 length: 13 residues.